This T cell receptor (beta chain) was retrieved from a study of blood T cell repertoires in COVID-19. All recovered Cohort 3 donors got two negative PCRs, got clearance, or saw symptom resolution. Germline CDR1 reads SGHNT; CDR2 reads YENEEA. Trimming cost V 3 bases and J 6 bases; bases outside gene matches: 5. The CDR3 contains 14 residues. Some clones are missing from TCRdb's copy, which holds only in-frame ones; the method was immunoSEQ multiplex PCR. Among 190,000 or so clones listed, about 90% were seen once. The sequence was collected from a man aged 25 to 40 who had recovered from COVID-19. The chain has TRBV11-3 and TRBJ2-3, with 8 bases lining up with TRBD2. Sequences were obtained from PBMCs or T cells enriched from blood (not recorded which). The CDR3 DNA reads as TGTGCCAGCAGCTTGACGGGGGGGCTCGATACGCAGTATTTT. This encodes CASSLTGGLDTQYF.